This TCR beta chain was documented in a study of cytomegalovirus exposure and HLA in healthy donors. This clone occurred a few times. Its antigen is not known. Trimming stripped 6 bases from V and 5 bases from J, with 16 bases between. Germline CDR1 MNHEY, CDR2 SVGAGI. The CDR3 runs to 14 residues. The PCR used 60 Vbeta and 13 Jbeta primers. The table came from immunoSEQ multiplex PCR; TCRdb's copy has only in-frame clones and leaves some out. The sample carries some 190,000 clones, around four fifths recorded once. Broader study findings: HLA alleles showed associations with 16,951 TCR beta sequences in a later analysis, at a 0.05 false discovery rate. The authors later found HLA-associated TCR beta chains more clonally expanded than equally common others. Researchers reported that a few CMV-associated chains were confirmed in vitro as CMV antigen-specific.

This receptor was taken from a boy younger than 10 in good health and CMV-seronegative. The genes are TRBV6-5 and TRBJ2-5; D may be TRBD2 (6 bases). Specimen: PBMCs. In DNA, the CDR3 is TGTGCCAGCAGCCCGTCTAGCGCCGCTGAGACCCAGTACTTC. It specifies CASSPSSAAETQYF.